These T cell receptor beta chains were read from a single sample in a study of identical twins. TCRdb used MiXCR to reprocess the 5' RACE reads, holding one entry per CDR3 protein. The repertoire has roughly 770,000 distinct CDR3 sequences, 18% of them found once; the top ten carry about an eighth. This sample also belongs to another study, concerning T cells expressing NK-cell markers.

The sample comprised PBMCs. These receptors all stem from a woman in her late teens or twenties in good health. Each CDR3 is given with its conserved first and last residue. Fields, in order: CDR3 protein, CDR3 DNA, clone size, CDR3 length, D gene, J gene, V gene. D genes are given only for firm matches. A clone size is listed for some rows: how often the clone was seen (once, few, many), or a class if it is expanded.

CASSQDYVVFQQYF	TGCGCCAGCAGCCAAGATTATGTGGTTTTCCAGCAGTACTTC	NA	14	NA	TRBJ2-7	TRBV4-3
CASAQGVGTEAFF	TGTGCCAGCGCCCAGGGAGTGGGTACTGAAGCTTTCTTT	few	13	NA	TRBJ1-1	TRBV12-3/TRBV12-4
CASRRTGPYEQYF	TGTGCCAGCAGGAGGACTGGCCCCTACGAGCAGTACTTC	few	13	NA	TRBJ2-7	TRBV7-2
CASSLDTAPDIQYF	TGTGCCAGCAGTTTAGATACCGCCCCGGACATTCAGTACTTC	once	14	NA	TRBJ2-4	TRBV12-3/TRBV12-4
CASSLRGASLRTDTQYF	TGTGCCAGCAGCTTAAGAGGAGCGAGCTTGCGCACAGATACGCAGTATTTT	NA	17	NA	TRBJ2-3	TRBV7-2
CASSLGMDVTYEQYF	TGCGCCAGCAGCTTGGGGATGGACGTTACCTACGAGCAGTACTTC	few	15	NA	TRBJ2-7	TRBV5-1
CATSDSQRDRNEQFF	TGTGCCACCAGTGATTCGCAGCGGGACCGAAATGAGCAGTTCTTC	NA	15	TRBD2	TRBJ2-1	TRBV24-1
CSAEGTSGPETQYF	TGCAGTGCCGAGGGAACTAGCGGGCCAGAGACCCAGTACTTC	NA	14	TRBD2	TRBJ2-5	TRBV20-1
CSALGGGYGYTF	TGCAGTGCTTTAGGTGGCGGCTATGGCTACACCTTC	NA	12	NA	TRBJ1-2	TRBV20-1
CASSTGTSAEETQYF	TGTGCCAGCAGCACCGGGACTAGTGCCGAAGAGACCCAGTACTTC	NA	15	TRBD2	TRBJ2-5	TRBV12-3/TRBV12-4
CASKRAGDEQYF	TGTGCCAGCAAAAGAGCCGGGGACGAGCAGTACTTC	NA	12	NA	TRBJ2-7	TRBV7-2
CASGGAGSYNEQFF	TGTGCCAGCGGGGGGGCTGGATCCTACAATGAGCAGTTCTTC	NA	14	NA	TRBJ2-1	TRBV9
CASTRDRTDTQYF	TGTGCCAGCACACGCGACCGCACAGATACGCAGTATTTT	NA	13	NA	TRBJ2-3	TRBV12-3/TRBV12-4
CASSFMLAGGYTF	TGTGCCAGCAGTTTTATGCTAGCAGGAGGCTACACCTTC	NA	13	NA	TRBJ1-2	TRBV12-3/TRBV12-4
CASSRSRNEQFF	TGTGCCAGCAGTCGAAGTAGGAATGAGCAGTTCTTC	NA	12	NA	TRBJ2-1	TRBV6-5
CASSRQGDLYEQYF	TGTGCCAGCAGTCGACAGGGGGATCTCTACGAGCAGTACTTC	few	14	TRBD1	TRBJ2-7	TRBV12-3/TRBV12-4
CASSLREGSTEAFF	TGTGCCAGCAGTTTAAGGGAAGGGAGCACTGAAGCTTTCTTT	few	14	NA	TRBJ1-1	TRBV12-3/TRBV12-4
CASEEGAGTDTQYF	TGCGCTTCAGAGGAGGGGGCTGGGACAGATACGCAGTATTTT	few	14	NA	TRBJ2-3	TRBV5-1
CSAFTRSGEAYGYTF	TGCAGTGCCTTTACTCGATCAGGGGAAGCCTATGGCTACACCTTC	NA	15	NA	TRBJ1-2	TRBV20-1
CASSYFNEQFF	TGTGCCAGCAGTTATTTTAATGAGCAGTTCTTC	many	11	NA	TRBJ2-1	TRBV6-2/TRBV6-3
CASSSLDDYEQYF	TGCGCCAGCAGCTCCCTAGACGACTACGAGCAGTACTTC	NA	13	NA	TRBJ2-7	TRBV5-1
CASSDPGTGYGYTF	TGTGCCAGCAGTGATCCCGGGACGGGTTATGGCTACACCTTC	NA	14	NA	TRBJ1-2	TRBV25-1
CATRRDTGELFF	TGTGCCACGCGAAGAGACACCGGGGAGCTGTTTTTT	few	12	NA	TRBJ2-2	TRBV10-3
CASSPIRDSPETQYF	TGTGCCAGCTCACCTATTCGGGACAGTCCAGAGACCCAGTACTTC	few	15	TRBD1	TRBJ2-5	TRBV18
CASSSWGGREFF	TGTGCCAGCAGCTCATGGGGGGGTAGGGAGTTCTTC	NA	12	TRBD2	TRBJ2-1	TRBV11-3
CSGIGGGTDEQFF	TGCAGTGGGATCGGGGGGGGGACAGATGAGCAGTTCTTC	NA	13	NA	TRBJ2-1	TRBV20-1
CSVEGGMNTEAFF	TGCAGCGTTGAGGGGGGAATGAACACTGAAGCTTTCTTT	few	13	NA	TRBJ1-1	TRBV29-1
CASSYGGGRGNEQFF	TGTGCCAGCAGCTACGGCGGGGGTCGGGGAAATGAGCAGTTCTTC	NA	15	TRBD2	TRBJ2-1	TRBV4-2
CASSAGRYNSPLHF	TGCGCCAGCAGCGCGGGACGGTATAATTCACCCCTCCACTTT	NA	14	NA	TRBJ1-6	TRBV5-1
CSVKYGGSADTQYF	TGCAGCGTTAAGTACGGGGGTAGCGCAGATACGCAGTATTTT	NA	14	NA	TRBJ2-3	TRBV29-1
CASSQDSTAGYTF	TGTGCCAGCAGCCAAGACAGCACGGCTGGCTACACCTTC	NA	13	NA	TRBJ1-2	TRBV3-1
CASSLSSGPLYEQYF	TGTGCCAGCAGTTTATCGTCCGGACCCCTCTACGAGCAGTACTTC	NA	15	NA	TRBJ2-7	TRBV27
CASSSGLAGGIETQYF	TGTGCCAGCAGCTCTGGACTAGCGGGGGGAATAGAGACCCAGTACTTC	few	16	TRBD2	TRBJ2-5	TRBV7-7
CASSTAGAQGEQYF	TGTGCCAGCAGTACGGCGGGTGCTCAGGGCGAGCAGTACTTC	NA	14	NA	TRBJ2-7	TRBV12-3/TRBV12-4
CSARGRDSGEKLFF	TGCAGTGCTAGAGGCCGGGACTCCGGTGAAAAACTGTTTTTT	once	14	NA	TRBJ1-4	TRBV20-1
CASRRINTLAGAF	TGTGCCAGCAGACGAATAAACACGCTAGCGGGAGCTTTC	few	13	TRBD2	TRBJ2-7	TRBV3-1
CASSLLGSGNYGYTF	TGCGCCAGCAGCTTGTTAGGGAGCGGGAACTATGGCTACACCTTC	NA	15	NA	TRBJ1-2	TRBV5-1
CSAPLVSKAFF	TGCAGTGCTCCACTCGTGAGTAAAGCTTTCTTT	few	11	NA	TRBJ1-1	TRBV20-1
CASRGGDTEAFF	TGTGCCAGCAGGGGCGGGGACACTGAAGCTTTCTTT	few	12	NA	TRBJ1-1	TRBV6-6
CSVLRRESFTDTQYF	TGCAGTGTTCTGCGCCGGGAGTCTTTCACAGATACGCAGTATTTT	few	15	NA	TRBJ2-3	TRBV20-1
CSAPSREDHEQYF	TGCAGTGCTCCAAGCAGGGAGGACCACGAGCAGTACTTC	NA	13	NA	TRBJ2-7	TRBV20-1
CSARKEGRTDTQYF	TGCAGTGCTAGAAAGGAGGGACGGACAGATACGCAGTATTTT	NA	14	NA	TRBJ2-3	TRBV20-1
CASSEALGTHPF	TGTGCCAGCAGTGAAGCTCTCGGGACGCACCCGTTC	NA	12	NA	TRBJ2-7	TRBV2
CSARLAGRGETQYF	TGCAGTGCTCGTTTAGCGGGGCGGGGCGAGACCCAGTACTTC	few	14	TRBD2	TRBJ2-5	TRBV20-1
CASSLGLTGSMNTEAFF	TGCGCCAGCAGCTTGGGTCTTACCGGGAGCATGAACACTGAAGCTTTCTTT	NA	17	NA	TRBJ1-1	TRBV5-1
CASRGTASPLHF	TGTGCCAGCAGGGGAACCGCCTCACCCCTCCACTTT	few	12	NA	TRBJ1-6	TRBV27
CAISELSSGNTIYF	TGTGCCATCAGTGAGCTTAGCTCTGGAAACACCATATATTTT	few	14	NA	TRBJ1-3	TRBV10-3
CASSSYDYQETQYF	TGTGCCAGCAGTTCATATGACTACCAGGAGACCCAGTACTTC	NA	14	NA	TRBJ2-5	TRBV11-3
CASSPPRTRAKGGGELFF	TGTGCCAGCAGTCCGCCCAGGACTCGCGCGAAAGGGGGCGGGGAGCTGTTTTTT	NA	18	NA	TRBJ2-2	TRBV6-1
CASSSTLADRVATQYF	TGTGCCAGCAGCTCGACCCTTGCGGACAGGGTAGCTACCCAGTACTTC	few	16	TRBD1	TRBJ2-5	TRBV7-2
CASSYPASGGSYEQYF	TGCGCCAGCAGCTACCCGGCTAGCGGGGGTTCCTACGAGCAGTACTTC	few	16	TRBD2	TRBJ2-7	TRBV5-1
CASSLWGTNPNGANVLTF	TGCGCCAGCAGCTTGTGGGGGACTAACCCTAACGGGGCCAACGTCCTGACTTTC	NA	18	TRBD2	TRBJ2-6	TRBV5-1
CASILGAGAPYEQYF	NA	few	15	NA	TRBJ2-7	TRBV12-3/TRBV12-4
CAISGLASNSPLHF	TGTGCCATCTCCGGCTTAGCATCTAATTCACCCCTCCACTTT	NA	14	NA	TRBJ1-6	TRBV10-3
CASSPLSAGTSTDTQYF	TGTGCCAGCTCACCGCTCTCGGCGGGGACTAGCACAGATACGCAGTATTTT	NA	17	NA	TRBJ2-3	TRBV18
CSAYRDRGSEQYF	TGCAGTGCTTACCGGGACAGGGGGAGCGAGCAGTACTTC	few	13	TRBD1	TRBJ2-7	TRBV20-1
CSGGTGRISEAFF	TGCAGTGGGGGAACAGGGCGGATATCCGAAGCTTTCTTT	few	13	NA	TRBJ1-1	TRBV20-1
CASTLFDNEQFF	TGCGCCAGCACCCTCTTTGACAATGAGCAGTTCTTC	few	12	NA	TRBJ2-1	TRBV5-1
CASSTGQGNEQFF	TGCGCCAGCAGCACCGGACAGGGAAATGAGCAGTTCTTC	few	13	TRBD1	TRBJ2-1	TRBV5-1
CASSEDRGPYEQYF	TGCGCCAGCAGCGAGGACAGGGGGCCCTACGAGCAGTACTTC	NA	14	TRBD1	TRBJ2-7	TRBV5-1